This TCR beta chain was identified during a study of blood T cell repertoires in COVID-19 (TCRdb year 2020). For the wider study: Collaborator samples came from the United States, Italy and Spain and covered acute and convalescent phases of COVID-19. The material from the prospective study consisted of cDNA or gDNA derived from T cells, B-cell-depleted T cells, or PBMCs. Deeply sampled blood TCRbeta repertoires from subjects exposed to, actively infected with, or recovered from COVID-19 were included in the dataset. The repertoires were released in a freely available public database meant as a resource for research on the immune response to SARS-CoV-2. Samples came from the ongoing ImmuneRACE study (first 160 participants) plus 1,254 subjects from 6 global collaborators. The sample metadata nearly always contained a de-identified subject ID, COVID-19 status, age in years and sex. Where available, HLA class I and class II types were taken from metadata supplied by the sample provider and were not determined by assay-based typing.

V is shortened by 4 bases, J by 0 bases, and the region joining them spans 16 bases. The germline V gene (reference sequence) sets CDR1 to LNHDA and CDR2 to SQIVND. The CDR3 contains 17 residues, cysteine and phenylalanine counted. The only DNA kept is the CDR3, 51 bases in frame from the first base. Overall study outcomes, separate from this receptor: The quantity of clinical and demographic metadata differed by source and by participant and was supplied without curation.

The collaborating institutions used their own protocols to collect whole blood in K2EDTA tubes. For TCRbeta analysis, collaborators shipped samples in one of three forms: frozen whole blood, isolated PBMCs, or DNA extracted from either of those sample types. TCRbeta CDR3 regions were amplified from genomic DNA by means of the immunoSEQ Assay, a bias-controlled multiplex PCR. The study's own analysis went as follows. Nucleated cell counts per sample were estimated from amplification of reference gene primers within the assay. To quantify the absolute abundance of each unique TCRbeta CDR3 rearrangement, sequence reads were collapsed and filtered. Productive Simpson clonality was computed per sample as the square root of Simpson's diversity index over productive rearrangements. The table was pulled from immuneACCESS by TCRdb, which kept in-frame rearrangements only. Such tables lose some clones; where checked, under half of the loss comes from unresolved V genes, and the rest has no known cause. For V, J and clone size, that table is used; D and trimming come from the DNA. This sample lists about 210,000 clones; approximately 86% were detected once. Clones ranked in the top ten supply approximately 0.7% of the sample.

This clone appeared many times. What antigen it recognizes has not been identified. No much larger clone is present one base from it, and per-base qualities are unavailable. The TCR comes from a man aged 40-55 years with acute or convalescent COVID-19. Source material: peripheral blood. This chain is built from TRBV19 and TRBJ2-1, with TRBD2 tentatively as D gene (6 bases match). The CDR3 region: CASSSPRARGSYNEQFF. Here is the DNA: TGTGCCAGTAGTAGCCCCCGGGCGCGGGGCTCCTACAATGAGCAGTTCTTC.